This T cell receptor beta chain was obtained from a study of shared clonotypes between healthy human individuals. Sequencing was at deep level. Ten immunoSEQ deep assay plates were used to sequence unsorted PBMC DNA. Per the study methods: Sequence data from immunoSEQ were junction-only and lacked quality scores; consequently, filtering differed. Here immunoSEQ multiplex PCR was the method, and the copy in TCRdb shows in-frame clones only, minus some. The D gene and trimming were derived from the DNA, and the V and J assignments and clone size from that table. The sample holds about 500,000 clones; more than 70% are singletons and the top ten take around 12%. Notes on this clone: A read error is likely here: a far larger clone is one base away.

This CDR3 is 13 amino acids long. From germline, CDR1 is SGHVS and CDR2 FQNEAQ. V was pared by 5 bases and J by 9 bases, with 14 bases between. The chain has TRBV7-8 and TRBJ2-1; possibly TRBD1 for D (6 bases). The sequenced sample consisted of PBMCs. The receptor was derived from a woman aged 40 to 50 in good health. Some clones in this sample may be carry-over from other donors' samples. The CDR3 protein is CASSTRDRREQFF. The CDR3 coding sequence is TGTGCCAGCAGCACTCGTGACAGGCGTGAGCAGTTCTTC.